This T cell receptor beta chain was recovered during a study of T-cell memory formation after mild COVID-19. Study-level information: TCR clusters showed largely donor specificity.

TCRdb reprocessed the 5' RACE reads via MiXCR and lists one record per CDR3 protein. The sample lists roughly 110,000 distinct CDR3 sequences, roughly 12% seen once, with 27% in the top ten. Findings of the study overall: Day 15 to 85 contracting clones showed balanced CD4/CD8; day 15 to 37 expanders favored CD4+.

This clonotype appeared a few times. Its antigen remains unidentified. The sample consisted of PBMCs or a T cell subset sorted from them (not recorded which). This clonotype was sampled from an adult woman who had mild COVID-19 (a few samples of this study predate the infection). Cell type and time point are not known.

The CDR3 region is CASNLRDRYEQFF. The CDR3 DNA reads as TGTGCCAGCAACCTTCGGGACAGGTATGAGCAGTTCTTC. The gene calls are TRBV7-9 and TRBJ2-1; TRBD1 matches at 8 bases. Germline V gene lookup returns CDR1 SEHNR and CDR2 FQNEAQ (reference sequence). This CDR3 contains 13 residues. The V segment lost 7 bases and the J segment 8 bases; nucleotides outside the gene matches: 7. Supplemented by reference TRBV7-9 and TRBJ2-1, the full variable domain reads DTGVSQNPRHKITKRGQNVTFRCDPISEHNRLYWYRQTLGQGPEFLTYFQNEAQLEKSRLLSDRFSAERPKGSFSTLEIQRTEQGDSAMYLCASNLRDRYEQFFGPGTRLTVL.